This TCR beta chain was observed in a study of vaccination and CD4 T cells after COVID-19. V was shortened by 1 base and J by 3 bases, with 6 bases between the two germline ends. Per germline, CDR1 LGHNT and CDR2 FRNRAP. This CDR3 contains 13 residues. Treatment described: approximately 9-day PBMC culture with coronavirus spike peptide pools or control peptides (ViraFEST assay). First, ViraFEST expanded antigen-specific T cells with peptide pools, and next it sequenced the TCRs. As concerns this clonotype: Its specificity is unknown.

Scientists ran DNA taken from cultured CD4+ T cells through the Oncomine TCR Beta short-read assay for sequencing. TCRdb re-derived calls from the PCR reads in MiXCR, one entry per CDR3 protein. The sample yields about 5,200 distinct CDR3 sequences, 40% seen once. The sample consisted of CD4+ T cells from blood, cultured in vitro. The clonotype originates from a human donor who had recovered from COVID-19. J is TRBJ1-1 and V is TRBV12-5; D uncertain. CDR3 region: CASGLEEDTEAFF. For the CDR3, the DNA is TGTGCTAGTGGTTTGGAAGAGGACACTGAAGCTTTCTTT.